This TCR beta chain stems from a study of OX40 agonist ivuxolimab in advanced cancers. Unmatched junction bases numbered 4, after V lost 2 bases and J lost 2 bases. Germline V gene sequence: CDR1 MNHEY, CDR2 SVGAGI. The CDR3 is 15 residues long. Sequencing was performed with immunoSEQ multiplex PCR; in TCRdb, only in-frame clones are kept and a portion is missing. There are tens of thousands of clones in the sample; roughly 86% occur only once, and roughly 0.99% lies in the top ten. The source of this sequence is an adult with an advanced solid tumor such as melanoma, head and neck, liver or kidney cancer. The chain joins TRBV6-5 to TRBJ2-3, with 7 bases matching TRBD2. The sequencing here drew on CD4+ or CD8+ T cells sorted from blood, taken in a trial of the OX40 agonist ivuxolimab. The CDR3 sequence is CASSYQAGLTDTQYF. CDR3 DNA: TGTGCCAGCAGTTACCAAGCGGGACTCACAGATACGCAGTATTTT.